Given below is one TCR beta chain in context. Its antigen is not identified. The V end lost 0 bases, the J end lost 1 base, and 16 bases lay between the germline ends. The germline CDR1 and CDR2 sequences are SQVTM and ANQGSEA. This CDR3 contains 17 residues. The data derive from a study of T cell responses to AZD1222 COVID-19 vaccine. General study points: With dominance at 160-218 and 743-854, vaccine-associated CD4 TCRs spanned spike. Just a handful of AZD1222 recipients were seropositive at baseline.

TCRdb's copy holds only in-frame clones and misses some; the assay was immunoSEQ multiplex PCR. The top ten hold over 1.5% of the sample, which has 95,000 to 150,000 clones, 85% to 95% seen once. The material was peripheral blood, obtained on day 0 of AZD1222 vaccination. This clonotype was obtained from an adult in good health. V gene TRBV29-1 combines with J gene TRBJ1-3; D might be TRBD1 (5 bases). This CDR3 reads CSVEDLNGAKSGNTIYF. CDR3 nucleotide sequence: TGCAGCGTTGAAGATCTGAACGGGGCGAAATCTGGAAACACCATATATTTT.